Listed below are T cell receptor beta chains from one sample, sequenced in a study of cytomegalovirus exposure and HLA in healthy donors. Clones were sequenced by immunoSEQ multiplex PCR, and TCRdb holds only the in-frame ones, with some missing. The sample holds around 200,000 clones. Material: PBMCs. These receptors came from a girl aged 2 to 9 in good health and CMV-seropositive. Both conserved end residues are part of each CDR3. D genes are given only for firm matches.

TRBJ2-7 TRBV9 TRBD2 CASSTTSGSYEQYF TGTGCCAGCAGCACAACTAGCGGGTCCTACGAGCAGTACTTC
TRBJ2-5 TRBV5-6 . CASSPPSLLAEETQYF TGTGCCAGCAGCCCTCCTTCATTACTAGCTGAAGAGACCCAGTACTTC
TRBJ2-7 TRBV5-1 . CASSLTGLYEQYF TGCGCCAGCAGCTTGACAGGGCTCTACGAGCAGTACTTC
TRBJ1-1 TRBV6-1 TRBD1 CASLGQKNTEAFF TGTGCCAGCCTGGGACAGAAGAACACTGAAGCTTTCTTT
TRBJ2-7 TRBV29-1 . CSEDRDLPYEQYF TGCAGCGAGGACCGGGACTTACCCTACGAGCAGTACTTC
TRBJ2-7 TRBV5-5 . CASSSAQGSHEQYF TGTGCCAGCAGCTCCGCACAGGGATCCCACGAGCAGTACTTC
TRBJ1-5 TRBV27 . CASSPRGNQPQHF TGTGCCAGCAGCCCGAGGGGGAATCAGCCCCAGCATTTT
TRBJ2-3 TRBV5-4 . CASSAGGGREGDTQYF TGTGCCAGCAGCGCCGGGGGCGGGAGAGAGGGGGATACGCAGTATTTT
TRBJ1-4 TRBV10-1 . CASSASRGNEKLFF TGCGCCAGCAGTGCCAGCAGGGGTAATGAAAAACTGTTTTTT
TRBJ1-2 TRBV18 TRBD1 CASSPPNRGSGGYTF TGTGCCAGCTCACCGCCCAACAGGGGATCGGGAGGCTACACCTTC
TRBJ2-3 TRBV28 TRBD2 CASSPTGILAGAVGTQYF TGTGCCAGCAGTCCGACAGGCATACTAGCGGGAGCTGTAGGTACGCAGTATTTT
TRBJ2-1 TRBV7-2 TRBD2 CASSPWTSGNEQFF TGTGCCAGCAGCCCCTGGACTAGCGGTAATGAGCAGTTCTTC
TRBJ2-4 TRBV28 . CASSLRVGRGAKNIQYF TGTGCCAGCAGTCTGAGGGTTGGTAGAGGGGCCAAAAACATTCAGTACTTC
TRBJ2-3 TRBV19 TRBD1 CASSTGTGPSTDTQYF TGTGCCAGTAGTACTGGGACAGGGCCAAGCACAGATACGCAGTATTTT
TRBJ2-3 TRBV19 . CASSMGSGRGDTQYF TGTGCCAGTAGTATGGGGTCAGGGCGAGGAGATACGCAGTATTTT
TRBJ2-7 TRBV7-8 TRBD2 CASTLAGGLAGGLYEQYF TGTGCCAGCACATTAGCGGGGGGCCTAGCGGGAGGCCTTTACGAGCAGTACTTC
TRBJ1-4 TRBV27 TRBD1 CASSLRGTGTGIHNEKLFF TGTGCCAGCAGTTTAAGGGGAACCGGGACAGGGATTCATAATGAAAAACTGTTTTTT
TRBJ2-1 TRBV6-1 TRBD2 CASSSAGVGDNEQFF TGTGCCAGCAGTTCTGCGGGAGTGGGGGACAATGAGCAGTTCTTC
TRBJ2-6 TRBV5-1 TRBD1 CASSLPGTGILARSSGANVLTF TGCGCCAGCAGCTTGCCCGGGACAGGGATTCTAGCGAGAAGCTCTGGGGCCAACGTCCTGACTTTC
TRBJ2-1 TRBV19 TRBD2 CASSSRGSGAYNEQFF TGTGCCAGTAGTAGCCGGGGTAGCGGGGCCTACAATGAGCAGTTCTTC
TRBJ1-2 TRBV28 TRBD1 CASSRRQGKDYTF TGTGCCAGCAGTCGACGACAGGGGAAAGACTACACCTTC
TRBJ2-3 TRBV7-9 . CASSLEQDTQYF TGTGCCAGCAGCTTAGAACAAGATACGCAGTATTTT
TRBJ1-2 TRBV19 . CASRPTGVNYGYTF TGTGCCAGTAGACCAACAGGAGTTAACTATGGCTACACCTTC
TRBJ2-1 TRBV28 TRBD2 CASSRSWEGLNEQFF TGTGCCAGCAGCAGATCGTGGGAGGGCCTGAATGAGCAGTTCTTC
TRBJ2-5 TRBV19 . CASGQLRQETQYF TGTGCCAGCGGACAGCTCCGTCAAGAGACCCAGTACTTC
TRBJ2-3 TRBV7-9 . CASSLARDITRYF TGTGCCAGCAGCTTAGCGCGTGACATCACCCGCTATTTT
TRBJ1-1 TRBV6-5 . CASSPTTRVGAFF TGTGCCAGCAGTCCCACGACCAGGGTTGGGGCTTTCTTT
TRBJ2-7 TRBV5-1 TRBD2 CASKDSGSTYEQYF TGCGCCAGCAAAGATAGCGGGAGTACCTACGAGCAGTACTTC
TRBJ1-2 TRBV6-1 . CASRKTGNNYGYTF TGTGCCAGCAGGAAAACAGGGAATAACTATGGCTACACCTTC
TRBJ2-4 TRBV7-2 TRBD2 CASSSGLAGNIQYF TGTGCCAGCAGCTCGGGACTAGCGGGAAACATTCAGTACTTC
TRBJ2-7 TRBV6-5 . CASRSSGNYEQYF TGTGCCAGCAGGTCGTCGGGGAACTACGAGCAGTACTTC
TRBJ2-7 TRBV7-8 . CASTLYPGGSEQYF TGTGCCAGCACCTTATACCCAGGCGGGTCCGAGCAGTACTTC
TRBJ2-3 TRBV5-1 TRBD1 CASSFSRDSNTDTQYF TGCGCCAGCAGCTTCAGCCGGGACAGCAACACAGATACGCAGTATTTT
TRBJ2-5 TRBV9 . CASSVDGKETQYF TGTGCCAGCAGCGTAGACGGGAAGGAGACCCAGTACTTC
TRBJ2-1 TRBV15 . CATSRVGSGGGLTEQFF TGTGCCACCAGCAGAGTTGGGTCTGGGGGAGGACTAACTGAGCAGTTCTTC